The present entry profiles one TCR beta chain with its context. TCRdb's copy holds only in-frame clones and misses some; the assay was immunoSEQ multiplex PCR. This repertoire shows nearly 55,000 clones, 80% to 90% found once; its top ten account for approximately 1.2%. The CDR3 totals 16 residues. Germline V gene data show CDR1 as LNHNV and CDR2 as YYDKDF (reference sequence). V was trimmed by 0 bases and J by 7 bases, leaving 15 bases between them. The data were taken from a study of OX40 agonist ivuxolimab in advanced cancers. This TCR came from an adult with an advanced solid tumor such as melanoma, head and neck, liver or kidney cancer. The chain employs TRBV15 and TRBJ1-4; maybe TRBD1 (5 bases). The sample was CD4+ or CD8+ T cells sorted from blood, taken in a trial of the OX40 agonist ivuxolimab. The CDR3, as DNA: TGTGCCACCAGCAGAGATCTGCAGGGTTCGTTTGAAAAACTGTTTTTT. Its protein is CATSRDLQGSFEKLFF.